This is a list of T cell receptor beta chains from one sample in a study of cytomegalovirus exposure and HLA in healthy donors. Clones were read by immunoSEQ multiplex PCR, and TCRdb kept only the in-frame ones, dropping some. Of approximately 100,000 clones listed, roughly three quarters are singletons. The material sequenced was PBMCs. Receptors originate from a woman aged 40 to 50 in good health and CMV-seronegative. Each CDR3 is given with its conserved first and last residue. A D gene is named only where the DNA matches it firmly. The size field is filled for only some rows; it gives once, few, many or a size class.

CDR3: CASISRVDRFIETQYF; DNA: TGTGCCAGCATTTCCAGGGTCGATCGATTTATAGAGACCCAGTACTTC; J: TRBJ2-5; size: -; D: -; V: TRBV2
CDR3: CASSLKRERTDTQYF; DNA: TGTGCCAGCAGCTTAAAGAGGGAGCGCACAGATACGCAGTATTTT; J: TRBJ2-3; size: -; D: -; V: TRBV11-1
CDR3: CASSPGTGGKGGYTF; DNA: TGTGCCAGCAGCCCAGGGACAGGGGGAAAGGGTGGCTACACCTTC; J: TRBJ1-2; size: -; D: TRBD1; V: TRBV5-6
CDR3: CSAEGLAGFETQYF; DNA: TGCAGCGCCGAAGGCCTAGCGGGGTTCGAGACCCAGTACTTC; J: TRBJ2-5; size: -; D: TRBD2; V: TRBV29-1
CDR3: CASSQDWGGRVDTQYF; DNA: TGCGCCAGCAGCCAAGATTGGGGGGGGCGCGTCGATACGCAGTATTTT; J: TRBJ2-3; size: -; D: -; V: TRBV4-1
CDR3: CASSELGEHNSPLHF; DNA: TGTGCCAGCAGTGAACTAGGAGAACATAATTCACCCCTCCACTTT; J: TRBJ1-6; size: -; D: -; V: TRBV6-1
CDR3: CASSQATGGYEQYF; DNA: TGCGCCAGCAGCCAGGCGACAGGGGGCTACGAGCAGTACTTC; J: TRBJ2-7; size: few; D: TRBD1; V: TRBV4-3
CDR3: CASSPPLADSYEQYF; DNA: TGTGCCAGCTCACCACCACTAGCGGATTCCTACGAGCAGTACTTC; J: TRBJ2-7; size: -; D: TRBD2; V: TRBV18
CDR3: CASGLGLQGWTNEQFF; DNA: TGTGCTAGTGGTTTGGGGCTACAGGGGTGGACTAATGAGCAGTTCTTC; J: TRBJ2-1; size: -; D: TRBD1; V: TRBV12-5
CDR3: CASSPQGLINQPQHF; DNA: TGTGCCAGCAGCCCACAGGGGTTGATCAATCAGCCCCAGCATTTT; J: TRBJ1-5; size: -; D: TRBD1; V: TRBV7-2
CDR3: CASSQETSGNTIYF; DNA: TGTGCCAGCAGCCAGGAGACCTCTGGAAACACCATATATTTT; J: TRBJ1-3; size: once; D: -; V: TRBV4-2
CDR3: CASSYSEQGLLDGYTF; DNA: TGTGCCAGCAGTTACTCTGAACAGGGGTTGTTAGATGGCTACACCTTC; J: TRBJ1-2; size: -; D: TRBD1; V: TRBV6-6
CDR3: CASSTSRGDRVVPGELFF; DNA: TGTGCTAGCAGTACCTCGAGAGGGGACAGGGTTGTGCCCGGGGAGCTGTTTTTT; J: TRBJ2-2; size: -; D: TRBD1; V: TRBV7-7
CDR3: CASSLGLAGLETQYF; DNA: TGTGCCAGCAGCTTAGGACTAGCGGGGTTAGAGACCCAGTACTTC; J: TRBJ2-5; size: -; D: TRBD2; V: TRBV11-2
CDR3: CASSRDSSSYEQYF; DNA: TGTGCCAGTAGTAGGGACAGTTCGAGCTACGAGCAGTACTTC; J: TRBJ2-7; size: -; D: TRBD1; V: TRBV19
CDR3: CASSQDKWDSGGYTF; DNA: TGTGCCAGCAGCCAAGATAAGTGGGATAGCGGCGGCTACACCTTC; J: TRBJ1-2; size: once; D: -; V: TRBV4-2
CDR3: CASSQFSGNTIYF; DNA: TGTGCCAGCAGTCAGTTTTCTGGAAACACCATATATTTT; J: TRBJ1-3; size: -; D: -; V: TRBV6-5
CDR3: CASSLQGPIYF; DNA: TGTGCCAGCAGCTTACAGGGTCCCATATATTTT; J: TRBJ1-3; size: -; D: -; V: TRBV7-9
CDR3: CASIGEGQANEKLFF; DNA: TGTGCCAGCATTGGGGAGGGGCAAGCTAATGAAAAACTGTTTTTT; J: TRBJ1-4; size: few; D: -; V: TRBV28
CDR3: CASSQARDMNEKLFF; DNA: TGTGCCAGCAGCCAAGCCAGAGACATGAATGAAAAACTGTTTTTT; J: TRBJ1-4; size: -; D: -; V: TRBV14
CDR3: CASSEPQGGNQPQHF; DNA: TGTGCCAGCAGTGAACCCCAAGGAGGGAATCAGCCCCAGCATTTT; J: TRBJ1-5; size: -; D: -; V: TRBV2
CDR3: CASSLRSYNEQFF; DNA: TGTGCCAGCAGTCTACGCTCCTACAATGAGCAGTTCTTC; J: TRBJ2-1; size: -; D: -; V: TRBV6-5
CDR3: CASSQDRGIYYEQYF; DNA: TGCGCCAGCAGCCAAGATCGAGGAATATACTACGAGCAGTACTTC; J: TRBJ2-7; size: -; D: -; V: TRBV4-3
CDR3: CASSYSWTGGADTQYF; DNA: TGTGCCAGCAGTTACTCTTGGACAGGGGGCGCAGATACGCAGTATTTT; J: TRBJ2-3; size: -; D: TRBD1; V: TRBV6-6
CDR3: CAWSVNRENGYTF; DNA: TGTGCCTGGAGTGTAAATAGGGAGAATGGCTACACCTTC; J: TRBJ1-2; size: -; D: -; V: TRBV30
CDR3: CASSELGAVNQPQHF; DNA: TGTGCCAGCAGTGAATTGGGGGCAGTGAATCAGCCCCAGCATTTT; J: TRBJ1-5; size: -; D: -; V: TRBV6-1
CDR3: CASSELAEYYGYTF; DNA: TGTGCCAGCAGTGAATTGGCGGAGTACTATGGCTACACCTTC; J: TRBJ1-2; size: -; D: -; V: TRBV6-1
CDR3: CASSHKKGENEKLFF; DNA: TGTGCCAGCAGCCATAAAAAGGGAGAAAATGAAAAACTGTTTTTT; J: TRBJ1-4; size: -; D: -; V: TRBV5-4
CDR3: CASSPQLAGGTDTQYF; DNA: TGTGCCAGCAGCCCCCAACTAGCGGGGGGCACAGATACGCAGTATTTT; J: TRBJ2-3; size: few; D: TRBD2; V: TRBV11-2
CDR3: CASSLSSTDTQYF; DNA: TGTGCCAGCAGCCTCTCGTCCACAGATACGCAGTATTTT; J: TRBJ2-3; size: -; D: -; V: TRBV7-3
CDR3: CSDILQGRDTQYF; DNA: TGCAGCGATATCCTACAGGGGAGAGATACGCAGTATTTT; J: TRBJ2-3; size: -; D: TRBD1; V: TRBV29-1
CDR3: CASTNIRTANTEAFF; DNA: TGTGCCAGTACTAATATCAGGACAGCGAACACTGAAGCTTTCTTT; J: TRBJ1-1; size: -; D: -; V: TRBV19
CDR3: CVSSLPTRYEQFF; DNA: TGTGTCAGCAGCCTTCCGACTAGGTATGAGCAGTTCTTC; J: TRBJ2-1; size: -; D: -; V: TRBV5-6
CDR3: CASSISRTANTEAFF; DNA: TGTGCCAGTAGTATAAGCAGGACAGCGAACACTGAAGCTTTCTTT; J: TRBJ1-1; size: -; D: -; V: TRBV19
CDR3: CASREDRGGNSPLHF; DNA: TGTGCCAGCAGAGAAGACAGGGGCGGGAATTCACCCCTCCACTTT; J: TRBJ1-6; size: once; D: TRBD1; V: TRBV6-1
CDR3: CASSIGGTPETQYF; DNA: TGTGCCAGTAGTATAGGCGGGACCCCAGAGACCCAGTACTTC; J: TRBJ2-5; size: -; D: -; V: TRBV19
CDR3: CASSPRTGVYGYTF; DNA: TGTGCCAGCAGCCCCAGGACAGGGGTCTATGGCTACACCTTC; J: TRBJ1-2; size: -; D: TRBD1; V: TRBV11-2
CDR3: CASSPPYLTMNTEAFF; DNA: TGTGCCAGTAGTCCCCCGTATCTGACAATGAACACTGAAGCTTTCTTT; J: TRBJ1-1; size: -; D: -; V: TRBV19
CDR3: CATSSPMSAVGYTF; DNA: TGTGCCACCAGCAGCCCCATGAGCGCGGTTGGCTACACCTTC; J: TRBJ1-2; size: -; D: -; V: TRBV15
CDR3: CASSTRQGVYEQYF; DNA: TGCGCCAGCAGCACTCGACAGGGTGTTTACGAGCAGTACTTC; J: TRBJ2-7; size: -; D: TRBD1; V: TRBV5-1
CDR3: CASTRPTSGETQYF; DNA: TGTGCCAGCACCCGTCCCACTAGCGGAGAGACCCAGTACTTC; J: TRBJ2-5; size: -; D: TRBD2; V: TRBV6-1
CDR3: CASSQLAERDPQHF; DNA: TGCGCCAGCAGCCAATTAGCAGAAAGAGATCCCCAGCATTTT; J: TRBJ1-5; size: -; D: -; V: TRBV4-1
CDR3: CASSQRQLSRYGYTF; DNA: TGTGCCAGCAGTCAAAGACAGTTATCTCGCTATGGCTACACCTTC; J: TRBJ1-2; size: -; D: -; V: TRBV6-5
CDR3: CASSTYTVSEAFF; DNA: TGTGCCAGCAGTACGTACACAGTCTCTGAAGCTTTCTTT; J: TRBJ1-1; size: once; D: -; V: TRBV6-5
CDR3: CASSLNGQGSTDTQYF; DNA: TGCGCCAGCAGCTTAAATGGACAGGGATCCACAGATACGCAGTATTTT; J: TRBJ2-3; size: -; D: TRBD1; V: TRBV5-1
CDR3: CAWHDRGLHYTF; DNA: TGTGCCTGGCATGACAGGGGACTACACTACACCTTC; J: TRBJ1-2; size: -; D: TRBD1; V: TRBV30
CDR3: CAARWTDEAFF; DNA: TGTGCCGCCCGGTGGACTGATGAAGCTTTCTTT; J: TRBJ1-1; size: few; D: -; V: TRBV6-6